This T cell receptor beta chain emerged from a study of post-analysis software for immune sequencing data. Overall study context: There were relapsing-remitting, secondary progressive and progressive-relapsing multiple sclerosis among the disease courses included.

Study-level results: The study found TRBV5-6, TRBV5-1 and TRBV20-1 among five or six TRBV segments more frequent in patients than controls. There was significantly lower normalized Chao1 diversity in multiple sclerosis patients than in controls.

This clonotype was found a few times. Antigen: not known. Germline loops: CDR1 MNHNS, CDR2 SASEGT. CDR3 length: 12 amino acids. V lost 3 bases and J lost 9, with 9 bases in between. cDNA libraries for TCR beta contained unique molecular identifiers. Starting from approximately 0.95 to 9.8 million T cells, the study yielded about 490,000 cDNA molecules. Using its own MiXCR run on the PCR reads, TCRdb lists one record per CDR3 protein. The sample has approximately 570,000 distinct CDR3 sequences; roughly 46% are singletons. The chain is built from TRBV6-1 and TRBJ2-1; D is ambiguous. Source material: blood. The receptor's source is a girl aged 10 to 17 with multiple sclerosis. The CDR3 sequence: CASSEVPTEQFF. The CDR3 DNA reads TGTGCCAGCAGTGAGGTCCCCACTGAGCAGTTCTTC.